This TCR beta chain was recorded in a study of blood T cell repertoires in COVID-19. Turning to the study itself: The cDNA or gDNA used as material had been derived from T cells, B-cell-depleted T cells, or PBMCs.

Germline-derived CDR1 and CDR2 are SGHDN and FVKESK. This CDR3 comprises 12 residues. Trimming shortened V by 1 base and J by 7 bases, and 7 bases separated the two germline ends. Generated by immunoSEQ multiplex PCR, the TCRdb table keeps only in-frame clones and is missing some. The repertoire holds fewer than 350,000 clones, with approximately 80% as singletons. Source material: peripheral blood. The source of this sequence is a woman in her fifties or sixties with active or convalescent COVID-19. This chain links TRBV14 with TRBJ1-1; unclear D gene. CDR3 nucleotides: TGTGCCAGCAGCCAAGTTCCCCTTGAAGCTTTCTTT. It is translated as CASSQVPLEAFF.